These 23 T cell receptor beta chains came from one sample sequenced in a study of T cell repertoires in cytomegalovirus infection. TCRdb re-called the reads through MiXCR, storing one row per CDR3 protein. Here the sample spans about 740,000 distinct CDR3 sequences, less than 40% being singletons. Sequencing input: PBMCs. The receptors were sampled from a human donor in good health (CMV status not recorded). Some clones in this sample may be carry-over from other donors' samples.

The chain employs TRBV19 and TRBJ2-1; maybe TRBD2 (5 bases). CDR1 LNHDA and CDR2 SQIVND come from the germline V gene (reference sequence). V lost 3 bases and J lost 10, with 10 bases in between. This CDR3 comprises 12 residues. The CDR3, as DNA: TGTGCCAGTAGTATTCGGGGTGGCGAGCAGTTCTTC. It codes for CASSIRGGEQFF.

The chain joins TRBV11-2 to TRBJ2-7; D unclear. From germline, CDR1 is SGHAT and CDR2 FQNNGV. The CDR3 covers 16 residues. Deletions cut 3 bases from V and 2 bases from J, with 17 bases between. As DNA, the CDR3 is TGTGCCAGCAGCTTTTGGACCATGCGAACCCCCTACGAGCAGTACTTC. As protein: CASSFWTMRTPYEQYF.

This clonotype has just a few counts. The DNA for the CDR3 is TGTGCCACCAGTGGCGAGGGGCTAGCGAGCACAGATACGCAGTATTTT. This sequence encodes CATSGEGLASTDTQYF. This chain joins TRBV24-1 and TRBJ2-3, with D possibly matching TRBD2 (6 bases). Germline CDR1 and CDR2: KGHDR and SFDVKD. Trimming removed 5 bases from V and 0 bases from J, with 14 bases in between. The CDR3 has 16 residues.

The rearrangement uses TRBV15 and TRBJ2-2; D possibly corresponds to TRBD2 (5 bases). The germline CDR1 and CDR2 sequences are LNHNV and YYDKDF (reference sequence). Between the trimmed V and J ends, which lost 0 bases and 2 bases, there was a span of 13 bases. The length of the CDR3 is 17 residues. The CDR3 protein is CATSRDGVLANTGELFF. The CDR3, as DNA: TGTGCCACCAGCAGAGACGGGGTGTTGGCCAACACCGGGGAGCTGTTTTTT.

The chain joins TRBV12-3 or TRBV12-4 to TRBJ1-4; D is uncertain. The CDR3 is 14 amino acids. V was cut by 3 bases and J by 8 bases, with 13 bases left in between. CDR3 sequence (DNA): TGTGCCAGCAGTTTTGAAGGGTTGAGGGAAAAACTGTTTTTT. The encoded protein is CASSFEGLREKLFF.

The J gene is TRBJ1-1, the V gene TRBV28; unclear D gene. The CDR3 has 13 amino acids. Looked up from germline, CDR1 is MDHEN and CDR2 is SYDVKM. The ends were cut back, 3 bases at V and 3 bases at J, with 8 bases in the middle. CDR3 in amino acids: CASSFFAYTEAFF. For the CDR3, the DNA is TGTGCCAGCAGTTTCTTCGCTTACACTGAAGCTTTCTTT. Full variable domain (missing parts from reference TRBV28 and TRBJ1-1): DVKVTQSSRYLVKRTGEKVFLECVQDMDHENMFWYRQDPGLGLRLIYFSYDVKMKEKGDIPEGYSVSREKKERFSLILESASTNQTSMYLCASSFFAYTEAFFGQGTRLTVV.

V usage is TRBV9 and J usage is TRBJ1-1; D may be TRBD1 (5 bases). Trimming removed 1 base at V and 2 bases at J, with 12 bases between. Germline CDR1 reads SGDLS; CDR2 reads YYNGEE. The CDR3 sequence is 15 residues long. CDR3 DNA: TGTGCCAGCAGCGTATTCCCAGGGATCAACACTGAAGCTTTCTTT. Its protein product is CASSVFPGINTEAFF. The full variable domain, with the rest looked up from reference TRBV9 and TRBJ1-1, is DSGVTQTPKHLITATGQRVTLRCSPRSGDLSVYWYQQSLDQGLQFLIQYYNGEERAKGNILERFSAQQFPDLHSELNLSSLELGDSALYFCASSVFPGINTEAFFGQGTRLTVV.

This clonotype was picked up a small number of times. The chain carries TRBV2 and TRBJ2-1; possible D gene TRBD2, 5 bases. This CDR3 has 16 residues. CDR1 and CDR2 (germline): SNHLY, FYNNEI. V lost 3 bases, J lost 11 bases, and 23 bases lay in between. CDR3 sequence: CASSDSRGLTSEKQFF. CDR3 in DNA: TGTGCCAGCAGTGACTCTCGCGGGCTTACCTCGGAGAAGCAGTTCTTC.

The chain has TRBV15 and TRBJ2-6; possible D gene TRBD1, 6 bases. There are 16 residues in the CDR3. V was pared by 3 bases and J by 5 bases, with 14 bases between. Germline values: CDR1 LNHNV, CDR2 YYDKDF (reference sequence). The CDR3 reads CATSRVNRARANVLTF. CDR3 nucleotides: TGTGCCACCAGCAGGGTGAACAGGGCTAGGGCCAACGTCCTGACTTTC.

The chain is built from TRBV11-2 and TRBJ2-7; either TRBD1 or TRBD2 may supply D (7 bases each). The CDR3 is made up of 14 amino acids. Germline lookup yields CDR1 SGHAT and CDR2 FQNNGV. V gave up 0 bases and J gave up 9 bases, with 15 bases separating them. CDR3 DNA: TGTGCCAGCAGCTTAGACAGGGGGGGGATAGGGCAGTACTTC. Encoded protein: CASSLDRGGIGQYF.

This chain uses TRBV6-6 with TRBJ1-2; tentatively, D is TRBD1 (5 bases). CDR1 MNHNY and CDR2 SVGAGI come from the germline V gene (reference sequence). V was clipped by 0 bases and J by 0 bases, with 20 bases between them. This CDR3 spans 19 amino acids. CDR3 nucleotides: TGTGCCAGCAGTTACTCGAAGGGAGGGACCGTAGAAGCTAACTATGGCTACACCTTC. Amino acid sequence: CASSYSKGGTVEANYGYTF.

This clonotype was picked up a small number of times. The gene calls are TRBV12-3 or TRBV12-4 and TRBJ2-1; 13 bases agree with TRBD2. The CDR3 length is 19 residues. After removal of 5 bases from V and 0 bases from J, the junction contained 10 bases not matched to a gene. The DNA for the CDR3 is TGTGCCAGCAGTAAACGGACTAGCGGGGGCCTTAACTCCTACAATGAGCAGTTCTTC. As protein: CASSKRTSGGLNSYNEQFF.

This clonotype was detected ten times or more. The J gene is TRBJ1-2, the V gene TRBV7-8, with TRBD1 matching 8 bases. Germline V gives CDR1 SGHVS, CDR2 FQNEAQ. This CDR3 has 14 residues. The J segment lost 4 bases and the V segment lost 3 bases, leaving 4 bases of the junction unmatched. CDR3 amino acids: CASSFGQGTYGYTF. CDR3 DNA: TGTGCCAGCAGCTTCGGACAGGGCACCTATGGCTACACCTTC.

This clonotype has more than one count but fewer than ten. V is TRBV20-1 and J is TRBJ2-2, with 11 nucleotides matching TRBD2. This CDR3 comprises 15 residues. J was trimmed by 5 bases and V by 6 bases; bases with no gene match: 8. Germline CDR1 reads DFQATT; CDR2 reads SNEGSKA (reference sequence). The CDR3 nucleotides are TGCAGTGCCAAACTAGCGGGAGCCCTGACCGGGGAGCTGTTTTTT. Its translation is CSAKLAGALTGELFF.

This clonotype was counted between two and nine times. The rearrangement joins TRBV7-2 to TRBJ1-3; no clear D gene. Germline assignment: CDR1 SGHTA and CDR2 FQGNSA. The CDR3 consists of 14 residues. Trimming left V 5 bases short and J 2 bases short, with 10 bases between. The CDR3 sequence is CASSSDMTGNTIYF. CDR3 in DNA: TGTGCCAGCAGCAGCGACATGACTGGAAACACCATATATTTT. The full variable domain, completed using reference TRBV7-2 and TRBJ1-3, is GAGVSQSPSNKVTEKGKDVELRCDPISGHTALYWYRQSLGQGLEFLIYFQGNSAPDKSGLPSDRFSAERTGGSVSTLTIQRTQQEDSAVYLCASSSDMTGNTIYFGEGSWLTVV.

This clonotype was counted a few times. The V and J genes are TRBV7-6 and TRBJ2-1, with 7 bases fitting TRBD1. Germline V gives CDR1 SGHVS, CDR2 FNYEAQ. The length of the CDR3 is 19 residues. Trimming at V came to 2 bases and at J to 5 bases, leaving 18 bases not matched to a gene. The CDR3 DNA sequence: TGTGCCAGCAGCTTACAGAGCCTACCTTTTGGACAGGTACACAATGAGCAGTTCTTC. This gives the protein CASSLQSLPFGQVHNEQFF.

This clonotype has just a few counts. The rearrangement links TRBV7-6 to TRBJ2-7, with TRBD2 as a possible D gene (6 bases). V lost 5 bases to trimming and J lost 2 bases, with 13 bases between them. The germline gives CDR1 SGHVS, CDR2 FNYEAQ. CDR3 length: 14 amino acids. In DNA, the CDR3 is TGTGCCAGCAGCCCATTGGGACTCCCCTACGAGCAGTACTTC. Its translation: CASSPLGLPYEQYF.

The rearrangement links TRBV20-1 to TRBJ2-3; the D gene could be TRBD1 or TRBD2 (5 bases each). Germline CDR1 is DFQATT and CDR2 is SNEGSKA (reference sequence). The V gene lost 6 bases and the J gene lost 4 bases, with 20 bases spanning the gap. The CDR3 has 15 residues. For the CDR3, the DNA is TGCAGTGCCAGGACTGGCCGGACATTCTCAGATACGCAGTATTTT. Amino acid sequence: CSARTGRTFSDTQYF.

CDR3 DNA: TGTGCCAGCGGCGTCCTTAGCGAGCAGTACTTC. It yields the protein CASGVLSEQYF. This rearrangement joins TRBV27 to TRBJ2-7; D not resolved. Trimming took 8 bases from V and 6 from J, leaving 11 bases between them. This CDR3 is built from 11 residues. Germline CDR1 MNHEY, CDR2 SMNVEV (reference sequence).

The rearrangement joins TRBV6-1 to TRBJ2-7; the D call may be TRBD1 or TRBD2 (5 bases each). CDR1 is MNHNS, CDR2 SASEGT, per germline. Trimming left V 6 bases short and J 7 bases short, with 16 bases between. This CDR3 comprises 13 residues. The CDR3 nucleotides read TGTGCCAGCAGGGGGACGGGTCCTGGTGAGCAGTACTTC. This gives the protein CASRGTGPGEQYF.

V and J are TRBV7-9 and TRBJ1-3, with D tentatively TRBD1 (5 bases). The CDR3 contains 16 residues. Looked up from germline, CDR1 is SEHNR and CDR2 is FQNEAQ (reference sequence). Trimming took 3 bases from V and 3 from J, leaving 15 bases between them. CDR3 in DNA: TGTGCCAGCAGCTTGGGGGAAGTTGAGGGTGGAAACACCATATATTTT. This codes for CASSLGEVEGGNTIYF.

Of note for this clonotype: Given a much more abundant clone one base away, this may be a read error. The rearrangement joins TRBV7-6 to TRBJ1-5; D gene ambiguous. The CDR3 sequence is 17 residues long. Trimming removed 1 base from V and 0 bases from J, with 13 bases in between. Per germline, CDR1 SGHVS and CDR2 FNYEAQ. CDR3 DNA: TGTGCCAGCAGCTTAGGTGCAGGAGATAATAGCAATCAGCCCCAGCATTTT. It codes for CASSLGAGDNSNQPQHF.

The V gene is TRBV6-1, the J gene TRBJ1-4; no definite D call. The CDR3 is made up of 15 amino acids. CDR1 and CDR2 from the germline V gene are MNHNS and SASEGT. The V gene lost 6 bases and the J gene lost 2 bases, with 13 bases spanning the gap. The CDR3 DNA follows: TGTGCCAGCAGCCCCCTCGGGCGTACTAATGAAAAACTGTTTTTT. It yields the protein CASSPLGRTNEKLFF.